This T cell receptor beta chain was sequenced in a study of cytomegalovirus exposure and HLA in healthy donors. Trimming removed 4 bases from V and 4 bases from J; junction bases left unmatched: 10. This CDR3 is 15 amino acids long. CDR1 is SGHNT, CDR2 YYREEE, per germline (reference sequence). PCR used 60 Vbeta primers and 13 Jbeta primers. TCRdb's copy holds only in-frame clones and misses some; the assay was immunoSEQ multiplex PCR. The sample consists of some 200,000 clones, roughly 77% of them appearing once. The sequenced material came from PBMCs. The TCR originated in a male donor in good health and CMV-seropositive. This chain links TRBV5-4 with TRBJ2-5; 7 positions match TRBD2. The CDR3 is CASSVPGGTGETQYF. The CDR3 bases are TGTGCCAGCAGCGTCCCGGGGGGAACGGGAGAGACCCAGTACTTC.